This TCR beta chain was sequenced during a study of blood T cell repertoires in COVID-19. Study at large: PBMCs, B-cell-depleted T cells, or T cells provided the cDNA or gDNA that made up the material.

This clone showed up many times. Either two negative PCRs, clearance, or symptom resolution qualified Cohort 3 donors as recovered. Original processing notes: Reference gene primer amplification gave estimated nucleated cell counts. Method: immunoSEQ multiplex PCR; TCRdb's copy keeps in-frame clones and lacks some. The DNA gave D and trimming, while V, J and clone size come from that table. The data contain around 260,000 clones, 80% to 95% of them seen just once; the ten biggest clones take up more than 0.95%. V shed 0 bases, J shed 5 bases, and the junction held 6 bases outside the gene matches. This CDR3 has 16 amino acids. The germline gives CDR1 MGHRA, CDR2 YSYEKL.

The sequencing sample was made of PBMCs or T cells enriched from blood (not recorded which). This chain uses TRBV4-1 with TRBJ2-3; 9 bases are a match to TRBD2. The TCR comes from a woman aged 30 to 39 who had recovered from COVID-19. DNA for the CDR3: TGCGCCAGCAGCCAAGATCGAAGTAGCGGGAGAGATACGCAGTATTTT. This gives the protein CASSQDRSSGRDTQYF.